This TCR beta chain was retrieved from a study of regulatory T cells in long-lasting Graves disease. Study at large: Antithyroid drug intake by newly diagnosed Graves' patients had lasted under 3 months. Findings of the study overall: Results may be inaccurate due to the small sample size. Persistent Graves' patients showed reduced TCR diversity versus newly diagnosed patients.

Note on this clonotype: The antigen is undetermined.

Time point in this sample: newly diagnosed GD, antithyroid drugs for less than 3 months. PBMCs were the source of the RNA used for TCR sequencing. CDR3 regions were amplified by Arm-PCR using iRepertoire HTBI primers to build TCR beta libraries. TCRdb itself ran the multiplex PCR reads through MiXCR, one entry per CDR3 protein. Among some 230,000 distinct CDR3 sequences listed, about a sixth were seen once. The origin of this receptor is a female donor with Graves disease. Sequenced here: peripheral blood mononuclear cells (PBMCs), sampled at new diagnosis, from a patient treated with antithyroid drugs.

The CDR3 bases are TGTGCCAGCAGCGTAGGACCTCGCACCGGGGAGCTGTTTTTT. Translation: CASSVGPRTGELFF. The chain employs TRBV9 and TRBJ2-2; no clear D. This CDR3 region has 14 residues. Germline CDR1 is SGDLS and CDR2 is YYNGEE. V dropped 0 bases and J dropped 4 bases, with 7 bases sitting between them.